One sample yielded the 13 T cell receptor beta chains listed below, sequenced in a study of T cells in localized non-small cell lung cancer (TCRdb year 2020). Library preparation used the immunoSEQ multiplex PCR assay. Here the immuneACCESS table is served through TCRdb, limited to in-frame sequences with V and J called. Missing clones are a known gap in these copies; in checked studies unresolved V genes cover under half, and the rest lacks a known reason. For this sample there are approximately 22,000 clones; about 90% appear just once. Clones ranked in the top ten supply more than 6% of the sample. Sample: peripheral blood, taken before any cancer treatment. These receptor sequences come from a male donor at least 60 years old with stage I squamous cell lung carcinoma.

The chain combines TRBV5-1 with TRBJ2-3; the D gene could be TRBD1 or TRBD2 (5 bases each). The CDR3 covers 18 residues. Trimming stripped 0 bases from V and 0 bases from J, with 17 bases between. Germline values: CDR1 SGHRS, CDR2 YFSETQ. Here the CDR3 DNA reads TGCGCCAGCAGCTTGGGGGGGAGAGGCCGTACTAGCACAGATACGCAGTATTTT. Residues: CASSLGGRGRTSTDTQYF.

The rearrangement joins TRBV7-3 to TRBJ1-6; no clear D. V lost 2 bases and J 7 bases, leaving 9 bases between the germline ends. The germline V gene has CDR1 SGHTA and CDR2 FQGTGA. The CDR3 runs to 14 residues. CDR3 sequence reads: CASSLGRPNSPLHF. The CDR3 nucleotides read TGTGCCAGCAGCTTAGGCAGGCCGAATTCACCCCTCCACTTT.

The rearrangement joins TRBV19 to TRBJ1-1; D unresolved. The germline gives CDR1 LNHDA, CDR2 SQIVND (reference sequence). Between the trimmed V and J ends, which lost 1 base and 4 bases, there was a span of 13 bases. CDR3 length: 15 residues. CDR3: CASSIGGGIGTEAFF. The CDR3, as DNA: TGTGCCAGTAGTATAGGCGGAGGGATTGGCACTGAAGCTTTCTTT. The variable domain in full, completed from reference TRBV19 and TRBJ1-1, reads DGGITQSPKYLFRKEGQNVTLSCEQNLNHDAMYWYRQDPGQGLRLIYYSQIVNDFQKGDIAEGYSVSREKKESFPLTVTSAQKNPTAFYLCASSIGGGIGTEAFFGQGTRLTVV.

V usage is TRBV2 and J usage is TRBJ1-4; a weak D match, TRBD1 (5 bases). This CDR3 comprises 14 residues. Germline CDR1 and CDR2: SNHLY and FYNNEI. V was clipped by 6 bases and J by 8 bases, with 16 bases between them. CDR3 sequence (DNA): TGTGCCAGCAGAGACGGGGGTCCGGGAGAAAAACTGTTTTTT. As protein: CASRDGGPGEKLFF.

This chain joins TRBV19 and TRBJ1-4; D is perhaps TRBD1 (6 bases). V shed 3 bases and J shed 4 bases, with 12 bases lying between them. CDR1 and CDR2 from the germline V gene are LNHDA and SQIVND (reference sequence). This CDR3 region has 15 residues. The CDR3 nucleotides are TGTGCCAGTAGTATGCGGACAGCACATAATGAAAAACTGTTTTTT. Translated: CASSMRTAHNEKLFF.

The V gene is TRBV27, the J gene TRBJ1-2; D uncertain. The CDR3 consists of 13 residues. Germline V gene data show CDR1 as MNHEY and CDR2 as SMNVEV (reference sequence). V was cut by 2 bases and J by 0 bases, with 4 bases left in between. CDR3 bases: TGTGCCAGCAGTTTAGATGCTAACTATGGCTACACCTTC. It specifies CASSLDANYGYTF.

This clone appeared once. This rearrangement joins TRBV27 to TRBJ2-7, with D perhaps TRBD1 (6 bases). Germline V gives CDR1 MNHEY, CDR2 SMNVEV (reference sequence). The V and J ends lost 5 bases and 3 bases respectively, with 11 bases between them. This CDR3 contains 13 residues. The CDR3 spells CASSSRDNYEQYF. CDR3 nucleotides: TGTGCCAGCAGTAGCAGGGACAACTACGAGCAGTACTTC.

The chain joins TRBV12-5 to TRBJ1-3; 8 positions agree with TRBD1. V lost 2 bases, J lost 4 bases, and 1 base stayed unmatched. This CDR3 has 14 amino acids. Germline-derived CDR1 and CDR2 are LGHNT and FRNRAP. This chain's CDR3 is CASGLTGGGNTIYF. The CDR3 coding sequence is TGTGCTAGTGGTTTGACAGGGGGAGGAAACACCATATATTTT.

The chain is built from TRBV6-4 and TRBJ2-3, with 8 bases matching TRBD2. Germline CDR1 and CDR2: MRHNA and SNTAGT. V lost 3 bases to trimming and J lost 1 base; unmatched junction nucleotides: 0. This CDR3 is built from 14 residues. CDR3 in amino acids: CASSERGGTDTQYF. The CDR3 DNA is TGTGCCAGCAGTGAGCGGGGGGGCACAGATACGCAGTATTTT.

The chain has TRBV19 and TRBJ1-2; D not certain. The germline CDR1 and CDR2 sequences are LNHDA and SQIVND (reference sequence). The V and J ends lost 6 bases and 4 bases respectively, with 9 bases between them. CDR3 length: 12 residues. The CDR3 nucleotides read TGTGCCAGTAGGGGAGTTGCCTATGGCTACACCTTC. Its protein product is CASRGVAYGYTF.

In the case of this clone: The sample contains more than one DNA sequence encoding this CDR3. The rearrangement uses TRBV6-5 and TRBJ1-1, with D hard to call. The CDR3 is 14 amino acids. Per germline, CDR1 MNHEY and CDR2 SVGAGI. V was cut by 4 bases and J by 0 bases, with 9 bases left in between. CDR3 coding DNA: TGTGCCAGCAGTTTTTCGTCGTTGAACACTGAAGCTTTCTTT. This codes for CASSFSSLNTEAFF.

This chain uses TRBV10-2 with TRBJ2-3; 8 bases map to TRBD1. V shed 6 bases, J shed 3 bases, and the junction held 8 bases outside the gene matches. Germline V lookup: CDR1 WSHSY, CDR2 SAAADI. The CDR3 is 15 amino acids. This CDR3 reads CASSLDRGGTDTQYF. The CDR3 region has the DNA TGCGCCAGCAGCCTCGACAGGGGCGGTACAGATACGCAGTATTTT.

The CDR3 protein is CASSLEDRLRATLGEAFF. CDR3 DNA: TGTGCCAGCAGCTTAGAAGACCGTCTAAGGGCCACTTTAGGTGAAGCTTTCTTT. The V call is TRBV7-8, the J call TRBJ1-1; D unresolved. With 1 base removed from V and 7 bases from J, the gap between germline ends came to 25 bases. Per germline, CDR1 SGHVS and CDR2 FQNEAQ. CDR3 length: 18 amino acids.